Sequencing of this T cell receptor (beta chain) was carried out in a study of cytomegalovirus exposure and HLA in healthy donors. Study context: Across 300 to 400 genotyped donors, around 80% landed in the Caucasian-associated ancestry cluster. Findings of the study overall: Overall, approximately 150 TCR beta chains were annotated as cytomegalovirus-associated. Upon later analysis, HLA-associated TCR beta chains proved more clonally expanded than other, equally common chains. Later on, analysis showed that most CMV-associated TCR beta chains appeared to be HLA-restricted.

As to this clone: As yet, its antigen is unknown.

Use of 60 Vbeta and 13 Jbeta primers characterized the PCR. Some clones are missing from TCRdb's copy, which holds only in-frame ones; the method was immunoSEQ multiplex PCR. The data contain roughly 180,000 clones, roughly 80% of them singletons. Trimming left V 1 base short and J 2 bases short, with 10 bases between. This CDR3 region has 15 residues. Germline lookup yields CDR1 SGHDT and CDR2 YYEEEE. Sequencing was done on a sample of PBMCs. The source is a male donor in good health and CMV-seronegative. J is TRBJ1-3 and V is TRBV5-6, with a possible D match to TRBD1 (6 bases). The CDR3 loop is CASSLIDRTGNTIYF. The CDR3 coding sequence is TGTGCCAGCAGCTTGATAGACAGGACTGGAAACACCATATATTTT.